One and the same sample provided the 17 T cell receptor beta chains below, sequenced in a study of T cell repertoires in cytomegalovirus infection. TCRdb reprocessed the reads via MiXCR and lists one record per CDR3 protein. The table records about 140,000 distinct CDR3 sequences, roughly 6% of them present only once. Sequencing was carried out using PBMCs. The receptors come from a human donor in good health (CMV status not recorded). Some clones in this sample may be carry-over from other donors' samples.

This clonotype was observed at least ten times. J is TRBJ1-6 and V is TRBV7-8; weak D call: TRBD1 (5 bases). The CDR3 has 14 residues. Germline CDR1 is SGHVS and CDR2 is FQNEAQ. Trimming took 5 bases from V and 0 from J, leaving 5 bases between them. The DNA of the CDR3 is TGTGCCAGCAGCGACAGCTCCTATAATTCACCCCTCCACTTT. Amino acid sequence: CASSDSSYNSPLHF.

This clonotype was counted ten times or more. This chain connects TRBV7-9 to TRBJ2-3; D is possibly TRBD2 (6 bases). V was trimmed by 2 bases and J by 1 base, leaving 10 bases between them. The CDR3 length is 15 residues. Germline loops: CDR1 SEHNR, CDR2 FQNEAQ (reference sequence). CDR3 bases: TGTGCCAGCAGCTTACGAGGCGGGGGCACAGATACGCAGTATTTT. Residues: CASSLRGGGTDTQYF.

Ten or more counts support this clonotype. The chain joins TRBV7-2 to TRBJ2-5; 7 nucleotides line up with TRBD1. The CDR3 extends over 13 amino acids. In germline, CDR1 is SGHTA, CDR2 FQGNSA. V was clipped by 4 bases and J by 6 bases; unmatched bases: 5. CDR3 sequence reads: CASSSRGLKTQYF. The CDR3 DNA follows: TGTGCCAGCAGCTCCAGGGGGTTAAAGACCCAGTACTTC.

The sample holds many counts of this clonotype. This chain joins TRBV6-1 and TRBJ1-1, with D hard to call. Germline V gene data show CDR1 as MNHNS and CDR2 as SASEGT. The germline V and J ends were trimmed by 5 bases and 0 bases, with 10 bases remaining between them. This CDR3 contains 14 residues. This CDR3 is CASSSRPMNTEAFF. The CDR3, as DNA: TGTGCCAGCAGTAGTCGACCGATGAACACTGAAGCTTTCTTT.

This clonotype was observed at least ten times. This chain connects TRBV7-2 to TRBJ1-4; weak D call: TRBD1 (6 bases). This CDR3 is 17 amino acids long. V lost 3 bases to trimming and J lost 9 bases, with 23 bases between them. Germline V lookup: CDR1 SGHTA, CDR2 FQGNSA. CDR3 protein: CASSFETGYSPAQKLFF. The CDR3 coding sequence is TGTGCCAGCAGCTTCGAGACAGGTTACTCGCCGGCGCAAAAACTGTTTTTT. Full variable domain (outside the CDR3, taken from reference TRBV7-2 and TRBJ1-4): GAGVSQSPSNKVTEKGKDVELRCDPISGHTALYWYRQSLGQGLEFLIYFQGNSAPDKSGLPSDRFSAERTGGSVSTLTIQRTQQEDSAVYLCASSFETGYSPAQKLFFGSGTQLSVL.

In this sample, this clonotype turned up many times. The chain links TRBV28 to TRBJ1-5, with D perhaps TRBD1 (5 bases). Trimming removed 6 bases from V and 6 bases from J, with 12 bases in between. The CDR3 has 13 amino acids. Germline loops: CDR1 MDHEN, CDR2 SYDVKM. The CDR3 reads CASRGQLGQPQHF. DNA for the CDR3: TGTGCCAGCAGAGGACAATTAGGTCAGCCCCAGCATTTT.

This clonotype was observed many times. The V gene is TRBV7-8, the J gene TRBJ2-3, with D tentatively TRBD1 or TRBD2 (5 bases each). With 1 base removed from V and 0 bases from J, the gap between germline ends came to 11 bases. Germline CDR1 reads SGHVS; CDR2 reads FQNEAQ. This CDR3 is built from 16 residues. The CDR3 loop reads CASSLDRDRSTDTQYF. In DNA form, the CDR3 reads TGTGCCAGCAGCTTAGATCGGGACCGTAGCACAGATACGCAGTATTTT.

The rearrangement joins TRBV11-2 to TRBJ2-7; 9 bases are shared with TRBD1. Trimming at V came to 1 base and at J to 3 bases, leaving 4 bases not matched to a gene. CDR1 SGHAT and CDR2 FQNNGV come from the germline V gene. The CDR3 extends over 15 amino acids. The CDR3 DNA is TGTGCCAGCAGCTTAGTGGGACAGGGTAACTACGAGCAGTACTTC. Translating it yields CASSLVGQGNYEQYF.

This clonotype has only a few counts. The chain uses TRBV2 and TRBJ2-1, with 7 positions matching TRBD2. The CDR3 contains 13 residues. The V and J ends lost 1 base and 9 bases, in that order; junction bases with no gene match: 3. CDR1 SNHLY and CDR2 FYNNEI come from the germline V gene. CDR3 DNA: TGTGCCAGCAGTGAAGGGGGGGGTACTGAGCAGTTCTTC. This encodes CASSEGGGTEQFF.

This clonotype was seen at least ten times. Here the CDR3 DNA reads TGTGCCAGCAGCCCCCCCTCAGGGAACTATGGCTACACCTTC. This codes for CASSPPSGNYGYTF. This rearrangement joins TRBV7-2 to TRBJ1-2; possible D gene TRBD1, 5 bases. CDR1 SGHTA and CDR2 FQGNSA come from the germline V gene. Trimming removed 5 bases from V and 2 bases from J, with 12 bases in between. The CDR3 is made up of 14 amino acids.

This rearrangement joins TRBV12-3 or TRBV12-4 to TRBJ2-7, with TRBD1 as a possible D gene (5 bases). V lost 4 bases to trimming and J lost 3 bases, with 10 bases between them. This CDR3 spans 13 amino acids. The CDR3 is CASSSRTYYEQYF. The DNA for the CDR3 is TGTGCCAGCAGTTCCCGGACATACTACGAGCAGTACTTC.

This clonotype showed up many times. The CDR3 protein is CASTTEGQETQYF. DNA for the CDR3: TGCGCCAGCACGACGGAGGGTCAAGAGACCCAGTACTTC. This chain connects TRBV5-1 to TRBJ2-5; TRBD2 is a possible D gene (6 bases). Trimming pared 6 bases from V and 2 bases from J, leaving 11 bases between. CDR3 size: 13 residues. Germline lookup yields CDR1 SGHRS and CDR2 YFSETQ. Full variable domain (remainder filled in from reference TRBV5-1 and TRBJ2-5): KAGVTQTPRYLIKTRGQQVTLSCSPISGHRSVSWYQQTPGQGLQFLFEYFSETQRNKGNFPGRFSGRQFSNSRSEMNVSTLELGDSALYLCASTTEGQETQYFGPGTRLLVL.

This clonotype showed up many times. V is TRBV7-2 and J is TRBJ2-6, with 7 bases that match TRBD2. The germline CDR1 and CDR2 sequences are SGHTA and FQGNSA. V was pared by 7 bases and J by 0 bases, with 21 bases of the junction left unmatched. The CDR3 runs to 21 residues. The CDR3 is CASTPRGPSGVSFSGANVLTF. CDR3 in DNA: TGTGCCAGCACCCCTCGGGGCCCTAGCGGAGTTTCTTTCTCTGGGGCCAACGTCCTGACTTTC.

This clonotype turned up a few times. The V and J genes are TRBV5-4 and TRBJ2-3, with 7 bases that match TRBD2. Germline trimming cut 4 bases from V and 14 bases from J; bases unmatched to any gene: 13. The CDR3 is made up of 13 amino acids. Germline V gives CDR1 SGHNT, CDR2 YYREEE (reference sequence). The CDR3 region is CASSVPGGGGGYF. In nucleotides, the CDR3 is TGTGCCAGCAGCGTTCCAGGTGGTGGCGGGGGGTATTTT.

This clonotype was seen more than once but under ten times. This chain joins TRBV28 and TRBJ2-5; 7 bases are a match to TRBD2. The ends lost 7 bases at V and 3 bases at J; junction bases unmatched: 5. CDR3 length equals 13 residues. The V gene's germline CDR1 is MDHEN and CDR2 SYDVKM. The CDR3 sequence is CASMGGGEETQYF. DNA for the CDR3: TGTGCCAGCATGGGGGGGGGTGAAGAGACCCAGTACTTC.

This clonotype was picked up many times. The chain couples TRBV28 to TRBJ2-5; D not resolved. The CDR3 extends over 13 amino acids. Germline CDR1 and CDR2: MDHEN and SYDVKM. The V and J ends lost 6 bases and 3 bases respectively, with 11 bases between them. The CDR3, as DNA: TGTGCCAGCAGCCCCCAACTAAAAGAGACCCAGTACTTC. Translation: CASSPQLKETQYF.

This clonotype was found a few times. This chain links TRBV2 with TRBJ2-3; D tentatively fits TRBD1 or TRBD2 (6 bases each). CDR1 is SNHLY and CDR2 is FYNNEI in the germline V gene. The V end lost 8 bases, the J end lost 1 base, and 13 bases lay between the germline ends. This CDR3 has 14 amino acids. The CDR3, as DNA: TGTGCCAGCGGGGGGACATTAGGCACAGATACGCAGTATTTT. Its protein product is CASGGTLGTDTQYF. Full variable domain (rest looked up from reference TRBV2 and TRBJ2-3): EPEVTQTPSHQVTQMGQEVILRCVPISNHLYFYWYRQILGQKVEFLVSFYNNEISEKSEIFDDQFSVERPDGSNFTLKIRSTKLEDSAMYFCASGGTLGTDTQYFGPGTRLTVL.